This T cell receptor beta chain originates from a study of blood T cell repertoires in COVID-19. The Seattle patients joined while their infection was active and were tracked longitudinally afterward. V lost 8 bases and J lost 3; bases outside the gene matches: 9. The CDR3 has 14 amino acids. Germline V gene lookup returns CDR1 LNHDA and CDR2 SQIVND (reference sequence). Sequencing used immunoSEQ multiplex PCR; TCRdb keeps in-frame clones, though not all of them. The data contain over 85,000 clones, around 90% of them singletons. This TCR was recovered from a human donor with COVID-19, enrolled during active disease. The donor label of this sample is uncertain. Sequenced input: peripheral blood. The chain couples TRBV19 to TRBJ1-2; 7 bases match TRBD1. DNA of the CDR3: TGTGCCAGTCGAAAGGGGGCGGAGGACTATGGCTACACCTTC. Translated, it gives CASRKGAEDYGYTF.